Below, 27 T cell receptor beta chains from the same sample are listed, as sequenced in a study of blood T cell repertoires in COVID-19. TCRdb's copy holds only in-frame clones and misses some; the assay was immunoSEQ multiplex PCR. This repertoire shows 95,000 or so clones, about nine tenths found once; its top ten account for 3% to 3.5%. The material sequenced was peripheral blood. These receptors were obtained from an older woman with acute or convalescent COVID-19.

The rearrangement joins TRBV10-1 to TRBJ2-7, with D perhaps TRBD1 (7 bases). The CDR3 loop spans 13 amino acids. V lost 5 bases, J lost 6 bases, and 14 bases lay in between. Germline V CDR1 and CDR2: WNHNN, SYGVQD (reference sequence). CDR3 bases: TGCGCCAGCAGTCTCAACAGGGGAGGCGAGCAGTACGTC. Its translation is CASSLNRGGEQYV.

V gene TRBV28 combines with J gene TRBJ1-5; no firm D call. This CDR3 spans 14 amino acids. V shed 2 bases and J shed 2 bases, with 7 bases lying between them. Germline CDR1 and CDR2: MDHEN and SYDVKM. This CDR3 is CASSLVAGNQPQHF. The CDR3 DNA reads TGTGCCAGCAGTTTAGTCGCGGGCAATCAGCCCCAGCATTTT.

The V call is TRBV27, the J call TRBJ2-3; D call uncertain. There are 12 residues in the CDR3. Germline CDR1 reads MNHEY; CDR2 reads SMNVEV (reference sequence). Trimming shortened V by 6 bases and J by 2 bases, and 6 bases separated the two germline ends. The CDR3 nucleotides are TGTGCCAGCAGAAGCTACACAGATACGCAGTATTTT. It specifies CASRSYTDTQYF.

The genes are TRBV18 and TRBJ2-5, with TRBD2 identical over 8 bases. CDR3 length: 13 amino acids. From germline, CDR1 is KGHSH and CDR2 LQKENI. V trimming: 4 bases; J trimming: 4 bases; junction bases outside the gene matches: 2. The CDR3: CASSLGLGETQYF. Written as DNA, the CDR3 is TGTGCCAGCTCACTGGGACTAGGAGAGACCCAGTACTTC. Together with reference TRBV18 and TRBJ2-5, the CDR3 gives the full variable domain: NAGVMQNPRHLVRRRGQEARLRCSPMKGHSHVYWYRQLPEEGLKFMVYLQKENIIDESGMPKERFSAEFPKEGPSILRIQQVVRGDSAAYFCASSLGLGETQYFGPGTRLLVL.

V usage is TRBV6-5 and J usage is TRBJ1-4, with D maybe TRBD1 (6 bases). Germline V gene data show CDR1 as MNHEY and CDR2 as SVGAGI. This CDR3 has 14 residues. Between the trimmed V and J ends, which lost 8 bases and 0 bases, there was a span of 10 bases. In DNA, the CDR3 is TGTGCCAGCCGGACAGTCGCAACTAATGAAAAACTGTTTTTT. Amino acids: CASRTVATNEKLFF.

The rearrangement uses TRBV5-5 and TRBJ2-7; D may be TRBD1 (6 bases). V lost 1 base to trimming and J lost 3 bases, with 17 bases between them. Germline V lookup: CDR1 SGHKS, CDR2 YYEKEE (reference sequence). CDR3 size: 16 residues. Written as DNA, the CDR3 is TGTGCCAGCAGCTTGAATCCAGGGGCGAAGAACTACGAGCAGTACGTC. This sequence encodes CASSLNPGAKNYEQYV.

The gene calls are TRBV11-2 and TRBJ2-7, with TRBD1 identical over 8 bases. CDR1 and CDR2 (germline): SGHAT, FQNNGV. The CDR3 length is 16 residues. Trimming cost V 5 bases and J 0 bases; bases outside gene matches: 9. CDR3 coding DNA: TGTGCCAGCAGCCCCATCCGGACAGGGAGCTCCTACGAGCAGTACGTC. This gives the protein CASSPIRTGSSYEQYV.

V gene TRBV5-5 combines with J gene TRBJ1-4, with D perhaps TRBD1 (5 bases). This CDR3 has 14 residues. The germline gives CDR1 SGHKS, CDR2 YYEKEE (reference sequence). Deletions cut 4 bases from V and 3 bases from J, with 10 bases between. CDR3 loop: CASSPGGSNEKLFF. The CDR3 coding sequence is TGTGCCAGCAGCCCCGGGGGGTCTAATGAAAAACTGTTTTTT. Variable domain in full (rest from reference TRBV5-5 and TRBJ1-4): DAGVTQSPTHLIKTRGQQVTLRCSPISGHKSVSWYQQVLGQGPQFIFQYYEKEERGRGNFPDRFSARQFPNYSSELNVNALLLGDSALYLCASSPGGSNEKLFFGSGTQLSVL.

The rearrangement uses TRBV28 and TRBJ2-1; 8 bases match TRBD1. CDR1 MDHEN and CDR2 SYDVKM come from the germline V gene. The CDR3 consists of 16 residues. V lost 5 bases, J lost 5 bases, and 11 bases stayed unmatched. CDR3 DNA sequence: TGTGCCAGCAGTCCTTACCCAGGGGGCGCGGACAATGAGCAGTTCTTC. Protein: CASSPYPGGADNEQFF.

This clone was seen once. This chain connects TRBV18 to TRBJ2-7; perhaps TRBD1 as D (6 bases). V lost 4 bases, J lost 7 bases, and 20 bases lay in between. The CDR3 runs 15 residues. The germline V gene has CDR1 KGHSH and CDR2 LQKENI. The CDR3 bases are TGTGCCAGCTCACAACAAAACAGGGTTTCCGGAGAGCAGTACTTC. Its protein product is CASSQQNRVSGEQYF. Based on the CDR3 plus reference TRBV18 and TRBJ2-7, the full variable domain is NAGVMQNPRHLVRRRGQEARLRCSPMKGHSHVYWYRQLPEEGLKFMVYLQKENIIDESGMPKERFSAEFPKEGPSILRIQQVVRGDSAAYFCASSQQNRVSGEQYFGPGTRLTVT.

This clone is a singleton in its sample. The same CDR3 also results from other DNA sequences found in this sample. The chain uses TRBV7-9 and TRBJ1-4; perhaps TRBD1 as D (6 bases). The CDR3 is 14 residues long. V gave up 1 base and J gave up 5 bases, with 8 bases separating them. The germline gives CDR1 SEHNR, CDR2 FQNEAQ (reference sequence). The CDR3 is CASSLGQGNEKLFF. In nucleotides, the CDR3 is TGTGCCAGCAGCTTAGGGCAGGGGAATGAAAAACTGTTTTTT.

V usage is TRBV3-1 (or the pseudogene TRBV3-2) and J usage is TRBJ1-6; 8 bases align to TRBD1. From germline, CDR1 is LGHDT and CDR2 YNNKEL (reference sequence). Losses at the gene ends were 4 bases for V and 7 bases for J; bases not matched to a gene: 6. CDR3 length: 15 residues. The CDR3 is CASSRTGSWNSPLHF. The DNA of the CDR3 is TGTGCCAGCAGCCGGACAGGGTCGTGGAATTCACCCCTCCACTTT.

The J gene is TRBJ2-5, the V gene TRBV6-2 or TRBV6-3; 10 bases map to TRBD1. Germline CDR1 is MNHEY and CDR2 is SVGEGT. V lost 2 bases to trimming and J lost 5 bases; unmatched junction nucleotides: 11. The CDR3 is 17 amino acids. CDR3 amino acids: CASSYRAPGQGRETQYF. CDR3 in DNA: TGTGCCAGCAGTTACCGGGCTCCGGGACAGGGGCGGGAGACCCAGTACTTC.

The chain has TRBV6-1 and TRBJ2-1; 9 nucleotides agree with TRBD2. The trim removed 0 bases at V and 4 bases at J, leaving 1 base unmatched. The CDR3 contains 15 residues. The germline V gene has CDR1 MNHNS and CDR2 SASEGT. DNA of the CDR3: TGTGCCAGCAGTGAAGCCCTAGCGGGATACAATGAGCAGTTCTTC. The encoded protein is CASSEALAGYNEQFF.

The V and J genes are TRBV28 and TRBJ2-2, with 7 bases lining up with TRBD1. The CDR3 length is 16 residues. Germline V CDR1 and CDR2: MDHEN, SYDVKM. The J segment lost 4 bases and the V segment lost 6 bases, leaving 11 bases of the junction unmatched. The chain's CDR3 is CASRPRQGEVTGELFF. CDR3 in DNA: TGTGCCAGCAGGCCTCGACAGGGAGAGGTCACCGGGGAGCTGTTTTTT.

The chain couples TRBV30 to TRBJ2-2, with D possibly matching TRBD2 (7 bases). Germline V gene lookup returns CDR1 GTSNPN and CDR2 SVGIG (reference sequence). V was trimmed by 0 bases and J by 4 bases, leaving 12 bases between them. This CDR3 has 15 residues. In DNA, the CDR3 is TGTGCCTGGAGTGTACGGGGGGCGGGCACCGGGGAGCTGTTTTTT. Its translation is CAWSVRGAGTGELFF.

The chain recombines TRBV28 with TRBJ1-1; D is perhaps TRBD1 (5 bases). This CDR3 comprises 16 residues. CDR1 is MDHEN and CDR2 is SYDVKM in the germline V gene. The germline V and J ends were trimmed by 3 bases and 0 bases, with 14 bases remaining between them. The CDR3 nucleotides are TGTGCCAGCAGTTTGATGCAGGGCGTTATGAACACTGAAGCTTTCTTT. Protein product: CASSLMQGVMNTEAFF.

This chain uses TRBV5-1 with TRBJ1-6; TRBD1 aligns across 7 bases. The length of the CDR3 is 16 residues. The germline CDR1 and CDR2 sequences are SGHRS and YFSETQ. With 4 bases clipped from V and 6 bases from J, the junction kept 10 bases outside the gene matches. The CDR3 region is CASSPIGGGINSPLHF. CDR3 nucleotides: TGCGCCAGCAGCCCGATCGGAGGGGGCATTAATTCACCCCTCCACTTT.

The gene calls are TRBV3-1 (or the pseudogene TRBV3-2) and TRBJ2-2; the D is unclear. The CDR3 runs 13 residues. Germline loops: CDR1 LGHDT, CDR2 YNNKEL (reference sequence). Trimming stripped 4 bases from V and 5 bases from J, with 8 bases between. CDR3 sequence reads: CASSPQWTGELFF. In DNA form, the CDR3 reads TGTGCCAGCAGCCCGCAGTGGACCGGGGAGCTGTTTTTT.

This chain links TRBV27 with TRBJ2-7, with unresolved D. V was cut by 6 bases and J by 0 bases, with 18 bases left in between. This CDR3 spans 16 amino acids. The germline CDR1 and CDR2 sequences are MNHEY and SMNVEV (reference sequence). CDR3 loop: CASRYEPDAASYEQYV. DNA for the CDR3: TGTGCCAGCAGGTACGAACCTGACGCGGCCTCCTACGAGCAGTACGTC.

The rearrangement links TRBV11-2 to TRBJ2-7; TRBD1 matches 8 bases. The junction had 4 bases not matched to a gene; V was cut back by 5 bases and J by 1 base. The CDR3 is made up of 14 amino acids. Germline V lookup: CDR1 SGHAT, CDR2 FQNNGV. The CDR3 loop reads CASSEQGVSYEQYF. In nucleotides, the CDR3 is TGTGCCAGCAGCGAACAGGGGGTATCCTACGAGCAGTACTTC.

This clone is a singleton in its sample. CDR3 sequence: CASSFMGRGQYF. The CDR3 nucleotides are TGTGCCAGCAGTTTTATGGGGCGTGGGCAGTACTTC. The chain joins TRBV12-3 or TRBV12-4 to TRBJ2-5; possibly TRBD1 for D (5 bases). This CDR3 has 12 residues. Trimming cost V 3 bases and J 11 bases, with 13 bases left between them.

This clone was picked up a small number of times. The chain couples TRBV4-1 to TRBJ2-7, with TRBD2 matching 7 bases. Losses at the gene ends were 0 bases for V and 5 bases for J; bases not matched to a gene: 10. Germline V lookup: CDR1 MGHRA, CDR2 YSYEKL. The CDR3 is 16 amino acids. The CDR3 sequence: CASSQDPAGLPHEQYF. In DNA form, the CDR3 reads TGCGCCAGCAGCCAAGATCCTGCGGGACTACCTCACGAGCAGTACTTC.

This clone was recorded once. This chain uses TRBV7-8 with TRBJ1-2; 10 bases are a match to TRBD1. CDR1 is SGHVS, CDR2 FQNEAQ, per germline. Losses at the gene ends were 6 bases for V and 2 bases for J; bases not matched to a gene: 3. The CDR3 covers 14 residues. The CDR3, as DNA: TGTGCCAGCAGGGGGACAGGGGTGAACTATGGCTACACCTTC. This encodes CASRGTGVNYGYTF.

The CDR3 DNA reads as TGTGCCAGCAGCCCACCGCCTAGCGGGATCCTTTTAGGGAATGAGCAGTTCTTC. Amino acid sequence: CASSPPPSGILLGNEQFF. The chain carries TRBV28 and TRBJ2-1; 9 bases match TRBD2. V gave up 6 bases and J gave up 7 bases; unmatched junction bases: 19. CDR1 and CDR2 (germline): MDHEN, SYDVKM. The CDR3 is made up of 18 amino acids.

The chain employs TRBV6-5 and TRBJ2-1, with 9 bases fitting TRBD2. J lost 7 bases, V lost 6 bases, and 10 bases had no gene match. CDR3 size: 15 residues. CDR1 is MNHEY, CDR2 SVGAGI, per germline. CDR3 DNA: TGTGCCAGCAGCGACGGGACTAGCTCCCTGAATGAGCAGTTCTTC. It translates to CASSDGTSSLNEQFF.

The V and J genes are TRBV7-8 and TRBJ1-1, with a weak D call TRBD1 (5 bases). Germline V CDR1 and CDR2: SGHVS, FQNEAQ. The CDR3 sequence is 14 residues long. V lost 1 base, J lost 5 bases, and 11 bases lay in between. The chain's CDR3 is CASSLVQGWTEAFF. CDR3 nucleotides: TGTGCCAGCAGCTTAGTCCAGGGATGGACTGAAGCTTTCTTT. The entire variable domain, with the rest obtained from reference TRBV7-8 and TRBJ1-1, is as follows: GAGVSQSPRYKVAKRGQDVALRCDPISGHVSLFWYQQALGQGPEFLTYFQNEAQLDKSGLPSDRFFAERPEGSVSTLKIQRTQQEDSAVYLCASSLVQGWTEAFFGQGTRLTVV.